These 25 T cell receptor beta chains were all obtained from the same sample, sequenced in a study of T-cell memory formation after mild COVID-19. TCRdb reprocessed the 5' RACE reads via MiXCR and lists one record per CDR3 protein. Among roughly 580,000 distinct CDR3 sequences listed, more than 15% were seen once. Material for sequencing was PBMCs or a T cell subset sorted from them (not recorded which). All receptors come from an adult woman who had mild COVID-19 (a few samples of this study predate the infection). Cell type and time point are not known.

This clonotype was seen a handful of times. DNA for the CDR3: TGTGCCAGCAGCCATTCTTGGTCGGCGGGAGCAGGCAATGAGCAGTTCTTC. This codes for CASSHSWSAGAGNEQFF. The chain uses TRBV3-1 and TRBJ2-1; 7 bases map to TRBD2. The ends lost 3 bases at V and 6 bases at J; junction bases unmatched: 14. The CDR3 is 17 amino acids. Germline V gene sequence: CDR1 LGHDT, CDR2 YNNKEL (reference sequence).

The chain is built from TRBV12-3 or TRBV12-4 and TRBJ1-5; 9 bases are a match to TRBD1. Losses at the gene ends were 3 bases for V and 5 bases for J; bases not matched to a gene: 2. CDR3 length: 14 amino acids. In DNA form, the CDR3 reads TGTGCCAGCAGTTTGGGACAGGGACATCAGCCCCAGCATTTT. This gives the protein CASSLGQGHQPQHF.

The chain carries TRBV7-9 and TRBJ2-7; the D gene could be TRBD1 or TRBD2 (6 bases each). V lost 5 bases to trimming and J lost 0 bases, with 11 bases between them. Germline-derived CDR1 and CDR2 are SEHNR and FQNEAQ (reference sequence). CDR3 length equals 14 residues. This chain's CDR3 is CASSGGGHSYEQYF. The CDR3 nucleotides are TGTGCCAGCAGCGGAGGGGGACACTCCTACGAGCAGTACTTC. Supplemented by reference TRBV7-9 and TRBJ2-7, the full variable domain reads DTGVSQNPRHKITKRGQNVTFRCDPISEHNRLYWYRQTLGQGPEFLTYFQNEAQLEKSRLLSDRFSAERPKGSFSTLEIQRTEQGDSAMYLCASSGGGHSYEQYFGPGTRLTVT.

DNA for the CDR3: TGTGCCAGCAAGGAATCCACCGGGACAGGGCCCACAGATACGCAGTATTTT. This translates into CASKESTGTGPTDTQYF. The chain uses TRBV2 and TRBJ2-3, with TRBD1 matching 9 bases. The CDR3 has 17 amino acids. Germline trimming cut 7 bases from V and 2 bases from J; bases unmatched to any gene: 13. CDR1 SNHLY and CDR2 FYNNEI come from the germline V gene.

The chain uses TRBV2 and TRBJ1-5; TRBD1 might be the D (5 bases). The CDR3 runs to 15 residues. Per germline, CDR1 SNHLY and CDR2 FYNNEI. The ends were cut back, 0 bases at V and 11 bases at J, with 17 bases in the middle. This CDR3 reads CASSEARPLGTAQHF. As DNA, the CDR3 is TGTGCCAGCAGTGAAGCCCGCCCGCTTGGGACGGCCCAGCATTTT.

The V gene is TRBV18, the J gene TRBJ1-4, with D tentatively TRBD1 (5 bases). Germline lookup yields CDR1 KGHSH and CDR2 LQKENI. The CDR3 is 18 residues long. V lost 1 base, J lost 0 bases, and 15 bases lay in between. Here the CDR3 reads CASSPLSRDVTTNEKLFF. CDR3 nucleotide sequence: TGTGCCAGCTCACCACTCTCGCGGGACGTTACAACTAATGAAAAACTGTTTTTT.

This clonotype was seen more than once but under ten times. The chain is built from TRBV7-2 and TRBJ1-2, with unresolved D. V was clipped by 2 bases and J by 0 bases, with 10 bases between them. This CDR3 region has 15 residues. Germline V gives CDR1 SGHTA, CDR2 FQGNSA. The CDR3 nucleotides are TGTGCCAGCAGCTTATACATACCAGCTAACTATGGCTACACCTTC. Translated, it gives CASSLYIPANYGYTF.

The table lists this clonotype with a few counts. The chain combines TRBV5-1 with TRBJ2-7, with D perhaps matching TRBD1 or TRBD2 (5 bases each). The CDR3 sequence is 16 residues long. Germline V gives CDR1 SGHRS, CDR2 YFSETQ. V gave up 0 bases and J gave up 3 bases, with 16 bases separating them. This chain's CDR3 is CASSLAAGGRDYEQYF. The CDR3 DNA follows: TGCGCCAGCAGCTTGGCCGCCGGAGGCAGGGACTACGAGCAGTACTTC. The variable domain in full, completed from reference TRBV5-1 and TRBJ2-7, reads KAGVTQTPRYLIKTRGQQVTLSCSPISGHRSVSWYQQTPGQGLQFLFEYFSETQRNKGNFPGRFSGRQFSNSRSEMNVSTLELGDSALYLCASSLAAGGRDYEQYFGPGTRLTVT.

The V and J genes are TRBV6-5 and TRBJ2-5, with D possibly being TRBD1 (5 bases). Germline loops: CDR1 MNHEY, CDR2 SVGAGI. Trimming shortened V by 0 bases and J by 5 bases, and 13 bases separated the two germline ends. This CDR3 comprises 15 residues. For the CDR3, the DNA is TGTGCCAGCAGTTACTCGGGAAGGGGCCACGAGACCCAGTACTTC. Its translation: CASSYSGRGHETQYF.

This clonotype turned up a few times. CDR3: CASSLAAGPTEAFF. The CDR3 coding sequence is TGTGCCAGCAGTTTAGCGGCAGGACCCACTGAAGCTTTCTTT. This chain connects TRBV12-3 or TRBV12-4 to TRBJ1-1; D unclear. There are 14 residues in the CDR3. The V end was cut by 0 bases, the J end by 4 bases, with 9 bases between.

This clonotype occurred a few times. This sequence joins TRBV7-9 and TRBJ2-1; 10 positions match TRBD2. Germline assignment: CDR1 SEHNR and CDR2 FQNEAQ (reference sequence). The CDR3 totals 15 residues. V dropped 3 bases and J dropped 5; count of bases not matched to a gene: 4. The CDR3 nucleotides are TGTGCCAGCAGCTTCAGAGCGGGGGGGAACAATGAGCAGTTCTTC. It codes for CASSFRAGGNNEQFF.

This clonotype has only a few counts. This chain joins TRBV7-9 and TRBJ1-1; D is unclear. The CDR3 is made up of 14 amino acids. With 5 bases removed from V and 8 bases from J, the gap between germline ends came to 18 bases. Germline CDR1 reads SEHNR; CDR2 reads FQNEAQ (reference sequence). CDR3 nucleotide sequence: TGTGCCAGCAGCCAGACGGCCCGTTCCGGAGAAGCTTTCTTT. Protein product: CASSQTARSGEAFF.

In its sample, this clonotype was seen once. The rearrangement uses TRBV27 and TRBJ2-5, with 12 positions matching TRBD2. The V segment lost 5 bases and the J segment 2 bases; nucleotides outside the gene matches: 6. The CDR3 sequence is 16 residues long. Per germline, CDR1 MNHEY and CDR2 SMNVEV (reference sequence). CDR3 loop: CASSTRLAGEQETQYF. The CDR3, as DNA: TGTGCCAGCAGTACGAGACTAGCGGGGGAACAAGAGACCCAGTACTTC.

The V call is TRBV5-6, the J call TRBJ2-7; 9 bases are a match to TRBD1. CDR1 and CDR2 (germline): SGHDT, YYEEEE. J gave up 2 bases and V 2 bases, and 8 bases lay outside the gene matches. The CDR3 extends over 16 amino acids. CDR3 in amino acids: CASSFRRGQGPYEQYF. The CDR3 nucleotides read TGTGCCAGCAGCTTTCGCCGAGGACAGGGGCCCTACGAGCAGTACTTC.

This clonotype has just a few counts. This chain links TRBV5-1 with TRBJ2-1, with TRBD1 matching 9 bases. In germline, CDR1 is SGHRS, CDR2 YFSETQ. V was pared by 4 bases and J by 7 bases, with 9 bases of the junction left unmatched. The CDR3 covers 15 residues. CDR3 coding DNA: TGCGCCAGCAGCACCGGGACAGGGATATTAAATGAGCAGTTCTTC. This encodes CASSTGTGILNEQFF.

This clonotype was picked up a small number of times. The CDR3, as DNA: TGCGCCAGCAGCCAAGCTTTATTGGGGAAAGACAGGGGGCGCCGAACTGAAGCTTTCTTT. It yields the protein CASSQALLGKDRGRRTEAFF. The chain employs TRBV4-1 and TRBJ1-1; 10 nucleotides align to TRBD1. The germline gives CDR1 MGHRA, CDR2 YSYEKL. Trimming removed 1 base from V and 5 bases from J; junction bases left unmatched: 19. The CDR3 contains 20 residues.

This clonotype has a count of ten or more. The chain has TRBV11-2 and TRBJ2-7; D not resolved. The CDR3 consists of 10 residues. Trimming left V 5 bases short and J 6 bases short, with 5 bases between. Germline CDR1 reads SGHAT; CDR2 reads FQNNGV. The CDR3, as DNA: TGTGCCAGCAGCAACGGCGAGCAGTACTTC. Translated: CASSNGEQYF.

The chain combines TRBV6-1 with TRBJ2-7; 7 bases fit TRBD1. CDR1 is MNHNS, CDR2 SASEGT, per germline. This CDR3 comprises 13 residues. V gave up 6 bases and J gave up 5 bases; unmatched junction bases: 7. The CDR3 spells CASSPTGSHEQYF. The CDR3, as DNA: TGTGCCAGCAGCCCGACAGGGTCCCACGAGCAGTACTTC.

This clonotype has a handful of counts. This chain joins TRBV21-1 and TRBJ1-2. TRBV21-1 is flagged as a pseudogene. The CDR3 length is 14 residues. The CDR3 nucleotides read TGTGCCAGCACTAACAAAGGGAGATCCTATGGCTACACCTTC. Amino acids: CASTNKGRSYGYTF.

The chain couples TRBV7-9 to TRBJ2-5; no clear D gene. Looked up from germline, CDR1 is SEHNR and CDR2 is FQNEAQ (reference sequence). There are 12 residues in the CDR3. V was cut by 3 bases and J by 3 bases, with 5 bases left in between. This chain's CDR3 is CASSFSEETQYF. Here the CDR3 DNA reads TGTGCCAGCAGCTTCAGTGAAGAGACCCAGTACTTC.

This clonotype has a handful of counts. The V and J genes are TRBV5-1 and TRBJ1-6; TRBD1 matches 7 bases. Germline-derived CDR1 and CDR2 are SGHRS and YFSETQ. CDR3 size: 17 residues. Germline trimming cut 4 bases from V and 1 base from J; bases unmatched to any gene: 8. The CDR3 is CASSRQGIESYNSPLHF. Written as DNA, the CDR3 is TGCGCCAGCAGCCGACAGGGTATCGAGTCCTATAATTCACCCCTCCACTTT.

This chain links TRBV10-3 with TRBJ1-5; 7 nucleotides align to TRBD1. Germline-derived CDR1 and CDR2 are ENHRY and SYGVKD. The CDR3 sequence is 15 residues long. Unmatched junction bases numbered 10, after V lost 4 bases and J lost 7 bases. CDR3 region: CAISGSGAGGQPQHF. For the CDR3, the DNA is TGTGCCATCAGTGGGTCTGGGGCAGGGGGGCAGCCCCAGCATTTT.

This chain links TRBV7-2 with TRBJ2-3, with TRBD2 matching over 10 bases. The CDR3 has 15 amino acids. Germline V CDR1 and CDR2: SGHTA, FQGNSA. J gave up 4 bases and V 4 bases, and 5 bases lay outside the gene matches. CDR3 residues: CASSWSGGASDTQYF. As DNA, the CDR3 is TGTGCCAGCAGCTGGAGCGGGGGGGCCTCAGATACGCAGTATTTT.

This clonotype showed up just a few times. The V and J genes are TRBV12-3 or TRBV12-4 and TRBJ2-1, with TRBD1 matching over 12 bases. The V segment lost 6 bases and the J segment 7 bases; nucleotides outside the gene matches: 10. The CDR3 totals 16 residues. The CDR3 coding sequence is TGTGCCAGCAGAATAGGGACAGGGGGCATGAGGAATGAGCAGTTCTTC. This encodes CASRIGTGGMRNEQFF.

This clonotype was counted only a few times. The chain couples TRBV27 to TRBJ1-1, with D unresolved. V dropped 1 base and J dropped 1 base, with 10 bases sitting between them. Germline assignment: CDR1 MNHEY and CDR2 SMNVEV (reference sequence). This CDR3 region has 15 residues. The CDR3 coding sequence is TGTGCCAGCAGTTTATGGCCCGAAGGGAACACTGAAGCTTTCTTT. It translates to CASSLWPEGNTEAFF.